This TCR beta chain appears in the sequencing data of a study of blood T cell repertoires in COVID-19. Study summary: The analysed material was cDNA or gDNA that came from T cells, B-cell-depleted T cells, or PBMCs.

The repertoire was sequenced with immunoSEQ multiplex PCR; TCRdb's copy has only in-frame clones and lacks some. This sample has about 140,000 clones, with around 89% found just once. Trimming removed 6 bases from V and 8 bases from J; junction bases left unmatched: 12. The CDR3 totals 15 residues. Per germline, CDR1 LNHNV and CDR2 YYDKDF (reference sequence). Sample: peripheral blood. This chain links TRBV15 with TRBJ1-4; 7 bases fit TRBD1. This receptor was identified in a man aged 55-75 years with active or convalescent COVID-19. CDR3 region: CATSRERGRVEKLFF. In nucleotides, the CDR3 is TGTGCCACCAGTCGAGAGAGGGGGCGGGTGGAAAAACTGTTTTTT. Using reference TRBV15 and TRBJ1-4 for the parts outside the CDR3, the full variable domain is DAMVIQNPRYQVTQFGKPVTLSCSQTLNHNVMYWYQQKSSQAPKLLFHYYDKDFNNEADTPDNFQSRRPNTSFCFLDIRSPGLGDTAMYLCATSRERGRVEKLFFGSGTQLSVL.